This TCR beta chain was sequenced in a study of blood T cells in healthy people across ages. The use of a sample-barcoded 5' primer and a J-beta primer mix characterized a second PCR of about 7 to 12 cycles. TCRdb re-called the 5' RACE reads through MiXCR, storing one row per CDR3 protein. The sample holds roughly 1 million distinct CDR3 sequences, about 23% seen once. Germline-derived CDR1 and CDR2 are SQVTM and ANQGSEA. The CDR3 spans 14 residues. V was cut by 3 bases and J by 0 bases, with 9 bases left in between. This clonotype was counted a few times. These same data were also listed under a study on T cells of mothers and their children.

Sequences were obtained from blood. This receptor was obtained from a girl aged 2 to 9 in good health. This sequence joins TRBV29-1 and TRBJ2-1, with a weak D call TRBD2 (5 bases). CDR3 sequence reads: CSVEESGSYNEQFF. The CDR3 bases are TGCAGCGTTGAGGAGAGCGGCTCCTACAATGAGCAGTTCTTC.